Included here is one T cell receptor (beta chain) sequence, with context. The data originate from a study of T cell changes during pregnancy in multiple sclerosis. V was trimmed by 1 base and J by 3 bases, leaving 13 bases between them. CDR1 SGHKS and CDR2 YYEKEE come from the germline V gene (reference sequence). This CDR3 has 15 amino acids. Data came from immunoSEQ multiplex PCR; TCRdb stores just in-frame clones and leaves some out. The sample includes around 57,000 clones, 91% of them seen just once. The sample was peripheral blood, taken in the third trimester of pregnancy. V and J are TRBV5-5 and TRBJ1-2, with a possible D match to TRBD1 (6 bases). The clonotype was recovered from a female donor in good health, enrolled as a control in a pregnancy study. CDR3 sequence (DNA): TGTGCCAGCAGCTTGCGTACAGGGAGGGACTATGGCTACACCTTC. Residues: CASSLRTGRDYGYTF.